This T cell receptor beta chain comes out of a study of T cells in Graves' hyperthyroidism and ophthalmopathy. Hyperthyroidism, newly diagnosed and lasting under 2 months, affected patients aged 18 to 65. Fresh 10 ml peripheral blood yielded PBMCs. Details on this clonotype: Its antigen is unidentified.

Study findings and constraints: Most thyroid clonotypes that were expanded above 0.001 also turned up in blood.

Amplification targeted TCR beta CDR3 regions from RNA transcripts. The HTBI primer set was used in a first-round RT-PCR of the TCR CDR3. In TCRdb, the multiplex PCR reads were re-called with MiXCR into one record per CDR3 protein. The repertoire has about 560,000 distinct CDR3 sequences, around 15% of them found once; the top ten carry 15% to 20%. The V end lost 3 bases, the J end lost 6 bases, and 9 bases lay between the germline ends. The CDR3 covers 12 residues. The sequencing input was blood. The receptor's source is a woman aged 18 to 35 with Graves' hyperthyroidism. The V and J genes are TRBV12-3 or TRBV12-4 and TRBJ2-7, with TRBD2 as a possible D gene (6 bases). DNA for the CDR3: TGTGCCAGCAGTTTGGGGGGACCCGAGCAGTACTTC. Protein sequence: CASSLGGPEQYF.